What follows are 4 T cell receptor beta chains derived from one specimen sequenced in a study of a mutant IDH1 vaccine in newly diagnosed glioma. The time point denotes: baseline, week 1 (first vaccination visit). Treatment of the sample: pre-vaccination baseline after standard-of-care therapy. Clones were read by immunoSEQ multiplex PCR, and TCRdb kept only the in-frame ones, dropping some. The table has 40,000 or so clones, more than 90% seen once. Sequenced material: PBMCs, taken from a glioma patient treated with radiotherapy, temozolomide or both. The receptors stem from a man aged 18 to 29 with glioma.

The V call is TRBV12-5, the J call TRBJ1-1, with a tentative D call TRBD1 (5 bases). Trimming cost V 6 bases and J 0 bases, with 8 bases left between them. This CDR3 is built from 13 residues. CDR1 LGHNT and CDR2 FRNRAP come from the germline V gene. The CDR3 coding sequence is TGTGCTAGTGGCGACAGCATGAACACTGAAGCTTTCTTT. Residues: CASGDSMNTEAFF.

The chain employs TRBV5-1 and TRBJ1-4, with D maybe TRBD1 (5 bases). The V gene's germline CDR1 is SGHRS and CDR2 YFSETQ. The CDR3 consists of 15 residues. V lost 0 bases to trimming and J lost 8 bases, with 14 bases between them. This CDR3 reads CASSLGSGTKEKLFF. As DNA, the CDR3 is TGCGCCAGCAGCTTGGGGTCAGGGACCAAAGAAAAACTGTTTTTT.

The V gene is TRBV5-1, the J gene TRBJ2-2; D uncertain. The CDR3 spans 13 residues. Deletions cut 4 bases from V and 6 bases from J, with 10 bases between. CDR1 and CDR2 (germline): SGHRS, YFSETQ. The CDR3 nucleotides read TGCGCCAGCAGCAACCGGCCCCCCGGGGAGCTGTTTTTT. The encoded protein is CASSNRPPGELFF.

The J gene is TRBJ1-1, the V gene TRBV6-1, with unresolved D. Between the trimmed V and J ends, which lost 3 bases and 7 bases, there was a span of 9 bases. The length of the CDR3 is 12 residues. The V gene's germline CDR1 is MNHNS and CDR2 SASEGT. The CDR3 DNA is TGTGCCAGCAGTGATTTGGCAGATGAAGCTTTCTTT. Protein product: CASSDLADEAFF.